Listed below are T cell receptor beta chains from one sample, sequenced in a study of memory CD4+ T cells and cytomegalovirus serostatus. Some clones are missing from TCRdb's copy, which holds only in-frame ones; the method was immunoSEQ multiplex PCR. The repertoire includes about 57,000 clones, approximately 80% of them detected once, and about 0.86% sits in the top ten. Material: memory CD4+ T cells from blood. Receptors originate from an adult in good health and CMV-seronegative. Each CDR3 is given with its conserved first and last residue. A D gene is named only where the DNA matches it firmly. Clone size is shown for a subset of rows, as once, few, many or a class of expanded clone.

DNA,CDR3,size,D,V,length,J
TGCGCCAGCAGCGTCCGGGGGGATGGCTACAATGAGCAGTTCTTC,CASSVRGDGYNEQFF,NA,TRBD2,TRBV5-1,15,TRBJ2-1
TGTGCCAGCAGACGAGGGGACTTAGCCGGCACCGGGGAGCTGTTTTTT,CASRRGDLAGTGELFF,NA,NA,TRBV7-3,16,TRBJ2-2
TGTGCCAGCGCTGGACAGGGACATCAGCCCCAGCATTTT,CASAGQGHQPQHF,NA,TRBD1,TRBV7-8,13,TRBJ1-5
TGTGCCAGCAGTCAACTAGCGGGGGGTTACAATGAGCAGTTCTTC,CASSQLAGGYNEQFF,NA,TRBD2,TRBV6-5,15,TRBJ2-1
TGCAGCGTGCGGGGGGCAACTAATGAAAAACTGTTTTTT,CSVRGATNEKLFF,NA,NA,TRBV29-1,13,TRBJ1-4
TGTGCCAGTCGGGACCCCACCTACGAGCAGTACTTC,CASRDPTYEQYF,NA,NA,TRBV6-1,12,TRBJ2-7
TGTGCCAGCAGATCCCCCGGCGGGATAGGTCTTCGCTACGAGCAGTACTTC,CASRSPGGIGLRYEQYF,NA,NA,TRBV28,17,TRBJ2-7
TGTGCCAGCAGCTTAGGCTCCGTAAATGAGCAGTTCTTC,CASSLGSVNEQFF,NA,NA,TRBV7-8,13,TRBJ2-1
TGCGCCAGCAGCCAAGGACGGACTAGCGCGTTCTGGGGGCAGTTCTTC,CASSQGRTSAFWGQFF,NA,TRBD2,TRBV4-1,16,TRBJ2-1
TGTGCTAGCAGCTTAAGCGGGGGGGCCGAAGATACGCAGTATTTT,CASSLSGGAEDTQYF,NA,TRBD2,TRBV7-7,15,TRBJ2-3
TGTGCCAGCAGTTACTCCCCGAACGCCTACGAGCAGTACTTC,CASSYSPNAYEQYF,NA,NA,TRBV6-5,14,TRBJ2-7
TGCGCCAGCAGCCGGGGGGGGGTGGAGACCCAGTACTTC,CASSRGGVETQYF,NA,TRBD2,TRBV4-1,13,TRBJ2-5
TGTGCCAGCAGCTTACGGTACCACCAAGAGACCCAGTACTTC,CASSLRYHQETQYF,NA,NA,TRBV7-2,14,TRBJ2-5
TGTGCCAGCAGCCAACTAGTTAGTTACGAGCAGTACTTC,CASSQLVSYEQYF,NA,NA,TRBV14,13,TRBJ2-7
TGTGCCAGCAGGAGGGGTTGGAACACTGAAGCTTTCTTT,CASRRGWNTEAFF,NA,NA,TRBV25-1,13,TRBJ1-1
TGTGCCAGTAGCCCGGGACAGGTCTATGGCTACACCTTC,CASSPGQVYGYTF,NA,TRBD1,TRBV19,13,TRBJ1-2
TGTGCCAGCAGTTCCCTACCCGGGCGCTCCCAAGAGACCCAGTACTTC,CASSSLPGRSQETQYF,NA,NA,TRBV28,16,TRBJ2-5
TGTGCCTGGGGGACCGGGAGAGGGTCCTACAATGAGCAGTTCTTC,CAWGTGRGSYNEQFF,NA,NA,TRBV30,15,TRBJ2-1
TGTGCTAGTGGTTTGGTTGGGAGCACAGATACGCAGTATTTT,CASGLVGSTDTQYF,few,NA,TRBV12-5,14,TRBJ2-3
TGTGCCAGCAGACAAGGACGGGACTCCTACGAGCAGTACTTC,CASRQGRDSYEQYF,NA,NA,TRBV7-9,14,TRBJ2-7
TGTGCCAGCAGACGGGGGACTAGCGGGAGTGGGGAGCTGTTTTTT,CASRRGTSGSGELFF,NA,TRBD2,TRBV2,15,TRBJ2-2
TGTGCCAGCGGGGGACAGGGGCGGGAGACCCAGTACTTC,CASGGQGRETQYF,NA,TRBD1,TRBV2,13,TRBJ2-5
TGTGCCAGCAGCATCTCGACAGACAATCAGCCCCAGCATTTT,CASSISTDNQPQHF,NA,NA,TRBV6-5,14,TRBJ1-5
TGTGCCAGCAGTTCGCCGGGACAGGGGGAGACCCAGTACTTC,CASSSPGQGETQYF,once,TRBD1,TRBV11-3,14,TRBJ2-5
TGTGCCAGCTCACCACTCTTGACAGGGAGCACAGATACGCAGTATTTT,CASSPLLTGSTDTQYF,NA,TRBD1,TRBV18,16,TRBJ2-3
TGTGCCAGCAGCCTCCACCCGGGACTCCAAGTCGCCCAGTACTTC,CASSLHPGLQVAQYF,NA,NA,TRBV9,15,TRBJ2-5
TGTGCCATCAACGCACGGACAGGGTCTATAGGGGGGACCGGGGAGCTGTTTTTT,CAINARTGSIGGTGELFF,NA,TRBD1,TRBV10-3,18,TRBJ2-2
TGTGCCAGCAGTAGCGAACCGTTCTACGAAGGGGACTTC,CASSSEPFYEGDF,NA,NA,TRBV28,13,TRBJ2-7
TGTGCCAGCAGCCCCGGGACAGGGGGTTCTGGGGAGCTGTTTTTT,CASSPGTGGSGELFF,once,TRBD1,TRBV5-4,15,TRBJ2-2